These 22 T cell receptor beta chains share one sample of origin, sequenced in a study of blood T cells in healthy people across ages. A second 7 to 11 cycle PCR used barcoded and J-beta primers. One entry per CDR3 protein results from TCRdb running MiXCR on the 5' RACE reads. The sample comprises around 1.5 million distinct CDR3 sequences, 55% to 75% of which are singletons, and 6.5% to 8.5% rests with the top ten. Sequencing input: blood. These receptors originate from a man between 18 and 29 years old in good health.

This clonotype has more than one count but fewer than ten. The J gene is TRBJ2-1, the V gene TRBV12-3 or TRBV12-4; D might be TRBD1 or TRBD2, each matching 7 bases. This CDR3 contains 13 residues. V lost 6 bases and J 9 bases, leaving 15 bases between the germline ends. CDR3 DNA sequence: TGTGCCAGCAGCCCTGAGCGGGACAGTGAGCAGTTCTTC. As protein: CASSPERDSEQFF.

The CDR3 sequence: CASLAVGALRETQYF. CDR3 DNA: TGTGCCAGCCTTGCGGTGGGAGCCCTCCGGGAGACCCAGTACTTC. The chain combines TRBV6-5 with TRBJ2-5, with a weak D call TRBD2 (5 bases). Germline-derived CDR1 and CDR2 are MNHEY and SVGAGI. The CDR3 extends over 15 amino acids. The V end was cut by 8 bases, the J end by 5 bases, with 21 bases between.

This clonotype has only a few counts. V is TRBV20-1 and J is TRBJ2-3, with D uncertain. In germline, CDR1 is DFQATT, CDR2 SNEGSKA (reference sequence). CDR3 length equals 13 residues. V dropped 6 bases and J dropped 2 bases, with 12 bases sitting between them. The CDR3 reads CSAVGPATDTQYF. In DNA form, the CDR3 reads TGCAGTGCCGTCGGCCCTGCCACAGATACGCAGTATTTT.

This sequence joins TRBV6-2 or TRBV6-3 and TRBJ1-4; TRBD1 matches at 8 bases. The CDR3 covers 14 residues. Trimming took 6 bases from V and 6 from J; bases not matched to a gene: 6. Germline V gene sequence: CDR1 MNHEY, CDR2 SVGEGT. As DNA, the CDR3 is TGTGCCAGCAGACGGACAGGGAAGTATGAAAAACTGTTTTTT. Translated, it gives CASRRTGKYEKLFF.

This sequence joins TRBV5-1 and TRBJ2-1, with D perhaps matching TRBD1 (6 bases). The V gene lost 0 bases and the J gene lost 8 bases, with 15 bases spanning the gap. Germline assignment: CDR1 SGHRS and CDR2 YFSETQ. CDR3 length equals 15 residues. The CDR3 nucleotides are TGCGCCAGCAGCTTGGTCGGGGCAGGGGTTCATGAGCAGTTCTTC. It encodes CASSLVGAGVHEQFF.

Details on this clonotype: One end of the junction fails to match germline, which may point to a read error. V usage is TRBV4-1 and J usage is TRBJ1-6; 7 bases line up with TRBD1. Looked up from germline, CDR1 is MGHRA and CDR2 is YSYEKL. The CDR3 is made up of 15 amino acids. DNA of the CDR3: TGTGCCAGCAGCCAGGGGGGCTCCTATAATTCACCCCTCCACTTT. This gives the protein CASSQGGSYNSPLHF.

J is TRBJ1-4 and V is TRBV7-2; weak D call: TRBD1 (5 bases). V shed 4 bases and J shed 4 bases, with 10 bases lying between them. The germline V gene has CDR1 SGHTA and CDR2 FQGNSA. The CDR3 has 14 amino acids. CDR3 bases: TGTGCCAGCAGCTCGGGACGGATTAATGAAAAACTGTTTTTT. Translating gives CASSSGRINEKLFF.

This clonotype was detected only a few times. CDR3 DNA: TGTGCCAGCAGCCAAGGGTCCAGGGGAGGTCCCATGAACACTGAAGCTTTCTTT. This encodes CASSQGSRGGPMNTEAFF. V usage is TRBV3-1 and J usage is TRBJ1-1, with TRBD1 as a possible D gene (6 bases). Trimming pared 1 base from V and 0 bases from J, leaving 18 bases between. The CDR3 length is 18 residues. The germline CDR1 and CDR2 sequences are LGHDT and YNNKEL (reference sequence).

J is TRBJ2-3 and V is TRBV5-5; a weak D match, TRBD1 (6 bases). The length of the CDR3 is 15 residues. The germline V gene has CDR1 SGHKS and CDR2 YYEKEE (reference sequence). V was trimmed by 2 bases and J by 7 bases, leaving 17 bases between them. CDR3 region: CASSLQGNPINTQYF. CDR3 nucleotide sequence: TGTGCCAGCAGCTTACAGGGAAACCCGATTAATACGCAGTATTTT.

The rearrangement links TRBV12-3 or TRBV12-4 to TRBJ2-5; TRBD1 might be the D (6 bases). CDR3 length: 13 residues. V lost 5 bases and J 5 bases, leaving 12 bases between the germline ends. CDR3 protein: CASSVRGFETQYF. DNA for the CDR3: TGTGCCAGCAGTGTAAGGGGGTTCGAGACCCAGTACTTC.

This clonotype was picked up a small number of times. CDR3 amino acids: CASSEGPALYGYTF. The CDR3 DNA reads as TGTGCCAGCAGTGAAGGGCCAGCACTCTATGGCTACACCTTC. V is TRBV2 and J is TRBJ1-2; D not certain. CDR3 length: 14 residues. Trimming pared 1 base from V and 4 bases from J, leaving 10 bases between. Per the germline V gene, CDR1 is SNHLY and CDR2 is FYNNEI.

The chain combines TRBV6-5 with TRBJ2-4; TRBD1 aligns across 11 bases. The tail of the sequence fits TRBJ2-7 better, so the J call may be wrong. The CDR3 extends over 15 amino acids. Germline values: CDR1 MNHEY, CDR2 SVGAGI. The CDR3 loop is CASSYRDRGWDEQYF. The CDR3 nucleotides are TGTGCCAGCAGTTACCGGGACAGGGGGTGGGACGAGCAGTACTTC.

This clonotype came up a few times. V gene TRBV28 combines with J gene TRBJ2-5, with 7 bases that match TRBD1. This CDR3 is 14 amino acids long. CDR1 MDHEN and CDR2 SYDVKM come from the germline V gene. With 2 bases clipped from V and 5 bases from J, the junction kept 5 bases outside the gene matches. Here the CDR3 DNA reads TGTGCCAGCAGTTTACAGGGGGTGGGGGAGACCCAGTACTTC. Its translation: CASSLQGVGETQYF. Together with reference TRBV28 and TRBJ2-5, the CDR3 gives the full variable domain: DVKVTQSSRYLVKRTGEKVFLECVQDMDHENMFWYRQDPGLGLRLIYFSYDVKMKEKGDIPEGYSVSREKKERFSLILESASTNQTSMYLCASSLQGVGETQYFGPGTRLLVL.

The chain is built from TRBV4-2 and TRBJ1-2; D call uncertain. In germline, CDR1 is LGHNA, CDR2 YNFKEQ. This CDR3 is 15 amino acids long. Trimming took off 1 base at V and 5 bases at J, with 14 bases between the two ends. The CDR3 region has the DNA TGTGCCAGCAGCCAAGCGGACGCGCGGGCTTATGGCTACACCTTC. Translating gives CASSQADARAYGYTF.

The chain employs TRBV7-2 and TRBJ2-7, with 11 bases lining up with TRBD2. The length of the CDR3 is 17 residues. The germline V gene has CDR1 SGHTA and CDR2 FQGNSA. With 1 base clipped from V and 6 bases from J, the junction kept 11 bases outside the gene matches. The CDR3 here is CASSLDGLAGARGEQYF. Here the CDR3 DNA reads TGTGCCAGCAGCTTAGATGGACTAGCGGGTGCTCGGGGCGAGCAGTACTTC.

The V call is TRBV7-8, the J call TRBJ1-2; a weak D match, TRBD1 (5 bases). With 1 base removed from V and 7 bases from J, the gap between germline ends came to 13 bases. This CDR3 comprises 14 residues. Per the germline V gene, CDR1 is SGHVS and CDR2 is FQNEAQ. The CDR3 bases are TGTGCCAGCAGCTTAGACGCAGGGAATAGTGGCTACACCTTC. This encodes CASSLDAGNSGYTF.

This clonotype has just a few counts. The rearrangement links TRBV28 to TRBJ2-7, with 7 bases identical to TRBD1. In germline, CDR1 is MDHEN, CDR2 SYDVKM. This CDR3 is built from 15 residues. The V segment lost 6 bases and the J segment 0 bases; nucleotides outside the gene matches: 8. In nucleotides, the CDR3 is TGTGCCAGCAGACATTCCGGGACAGCCTCCTACGAGCAGTACTTC. Protein product: CASRHSGTASYEQYF.

The J gene is TRBJ2-3, the V gene TRBV28; TRBD2 matches at 12 bases. CDR3 length equals 18 residues. Unmatched junction bases numbered 9, after V lost 3 bases and J lost 2 bases. The germline V gene encodes CDR1 MDHEN and CDR2 SYDVKM. The CDR3 is CASSLTSGGRPSTDTQYF. DNA for the CDR3: TGTGCCAGCAGTTTGACTAGCGGGGGCCGCCCCTCCACAGATACGCAGTATTTT.

The chain recombines TRBV4-3 with TRBJ2-6, with 7 bases identical to TRBD1. CDR1 and CDR2 (germline): LGHNA, YSLEER. Trimming at V came to 4 bases and at J to 4 bases, leaving 10 bases not matched to a gene. This CDR3 region has 17 residues. The CDR3: CASSLGQERTGANVLTF. The CDR3 DNA reads TGCGCCAGCAGCCTCGGACAGGAAAGGACGGGGGCCAACGTCCTGACTTTC.

J is TRBJ1-2 and V is TRBV27, with D maybe TRBD1 (5 bases). Germline V gene data show CDR1 as MNHEY and CDR2 as SMNVEV (reference sequence). The CDR3 length is 13 residues. The V end was cut by 3 bases, the J end by 4 bases, with 9 bases between. CDR3 amino acids: CASSFGAPYGYTF. The CDR3 nucleotides are TGTGCCAGCAGTTTCGGGGCCCCCTATGGCTACACCTTC.

The chain joins TRBV7-2 to TRBJ2-4; D unclear. The DNA end is more similar to TRBJ2-7, so the J call may be wrong. The CDR3 loop spans 12 amino acids. Germline V gene data show CDR1 as SGHTA and CDR2 as FQGNSA. The CDR3 DNA sequence: TGTGCCAGCAGCTTATGGCTCTACGAGCAGTACTTC. Its translation is CASSLWLYEQYF.

The rearrangement links TRBV28 to TRBJ2-1, with 9 bases that match TRBD1. Germline V gene sequence: CDR1 MDHEN, CDR2 SYDVKM. The CDR3 consists of 16 residues. Germline trimming cut 5 bases from V and 5 bases from J; bases unmatched to any gene: 10. The CDR3 sequence is CASSADRDRDDNEQFF. As DNA, the CDR3 is TGTGCCAGCAGTGCTGACCGGGACAGGGACGACAATGAGCAGTTCTTC.